The rows below give T cell receptor beta chains drawn from one sample of a study of T cells in Graves' hyperthyroidism and ophthalmopathy. In TCRdb, the multiplex PCR reads were re-called with MiXCR into one record per CDR3 protein. The sample holds about 640,000 distinct CDR3 sequences, less than 25% seen once. Sequencing was performed on blood. All receptors derive from a young man with Graves' ophthalmopathy. The CDR3 runs from the conserved cysteine through the conserved F or W. D genes are given only for firm matches. Expanded clones get a size class; other rows say once, few or many, or leave the size out.

clone_size j_call v_call d_call cdr3_nt cdr3_aa
. TRBJ2-2 TRBV7-9 . TGTGCCAGCAGCTTAGATCAGGGTTCCGGGGAGCTGTTTTTT CASSLDQGSGELFF
. TRBJ1-5 TRBV20-1 . TGCAGTGCTAGCGTGGCAGGATTTGGTCAGCCCCAGCATTTT CSASVAGFGQPQHF
. TRBJ1-1 TRBV25-1 . TGTGCCAGCAGGCACTCAGGGTCAGCGAGCACTGAAGCTTTCTTT CASRHSGSASTEAFF
many TRBJ1-1 TRBV11-2 . TGTGCCAGCAGCTTACTAACAGGATCGAACACTGAAGCTTTCTTT CASSLLTGSNTEAFF
few TRBJ2-7 TRBV7-2 TRBD2 TGTGCCAGCAGCTTAGCTTATCGGACTAGCGGGAGGTTCTACGAGCAGTACTTC CASSLAYRTSGRFYEQYF
few TRBJ2-5 TRBV20-1 . TGCAGTGCTAGAGAGCCCGGGCAAGAGACCCAGTACTTC CSAREPGQETQYF
. TRBJ2-1 TRBV6-1 TRBD2 TGTGCCAGCAGTCCATCTAGCGGGAGGACTGAGCAGTTCTTC CASSPSSGRTEQFF
. TRBJ2-1 TRBV28 . TGTGCCAGCAGGCCTATTCGGACTGTTTACAATGAGCAGTTCTTC CASRPIRTVYNEQFF
few TRBJ2-1 TRBV20-1 . TGCAGTGCTCCCCCGGGACTGGACTACAATGAGCAGTTCTTC CSAPPGLDYNEQFF
few TRBJ1-5 TRBV5-6 . TGTGCCAGCAGCTTGGTTCGGGACCCACGGGCCCAGCATTTT CASSLVRDPRAQHF
many TRBJ1-5 TRBV28 . TGTGCCAGCCGAGGGGGTTGGAATCAGCCCCAGCATTTT CASRGGWNQPQHF
few TRBJ1-5 TRBV28 TRBD1 TGTGCCAGCAGTTTAGACAGGGGTTTTGATCAGCCCCAGCATTTT CASSLDRGFDQPQHF
. TRBJ2-7 TRBV20-1 . TGCAGTGCTAATCGGGACTCGCTAAGATCCCTTTCCTACGAGCAGTACTTC CSANRDSLRSLSYEQYF
many TRBJ1-5 TRBV6-2/TRBV6-3 . TGTGCCAGCAGTTACTCGATGGGGAATCAGCCCCAGCATTTT CASSYSMGNQPQHF
. TRBJ2-1 TRBV7-2 TRBD2 TGTGCCAGCAGCTTAGGTTTGAGACTAGCGTCCTATGAGCAGTTCTTC CASSLGLRLASYEQFF
few TRBJ2-5 TRBV2 TRBD2 TGTGCCAGCATCTTCGGCGGGAGTGGAGAGACCCAGTACTTC CASIFGGSGETQYF
. TRBJ2-5 TRBV9 TRBD2 TGTGCCAGCAGCACCGGACTAGCGGGGGCTCAAGAGACCCGGTACTTC CASSTGLAGAQETRYF
few TRBJ2-2 TRBV7-3 . TGTGCCAGCAGCCGTGGACTTACCAACACCGGGGAGCTGTTTTTT CASSRGLTNTGELFF
. TRBJ2-7 TRBV6-1 TRBD1 TGTGCCAGCAGTGAGGCCGGGACAGGGGCCTACGAGCAGTACTTC CASSEAGTGAYEQYF
. TRBJ1-5 TRBV28 . TGTGCCAGCGGAGCCGGGGCCCCAGGGCCCCAGCATTTT CASGAGAPGPQHF
many TRBJ2-7 TRBV11-1 TRBD2 TGTGCCAGCAGCATCCGACGCTCATCGCTCGGGACTAGCGCTACCTACGAGCAGTACTTC CASSIRRSSLGTSATYEQYF
few TRBJ2-7 TRBV7-9 TRBD1 TGTGCCAGCAGCTTTACAGGGGGCGAAGTCGACGAGCAGTACTTC CASSFTGGEVDEQYF